This T cell receptor (beta chain) was found in a study of blood T cell repertoires in COVID-19. Across the whole study: The United States, Italy and Spain were the sources of the acute and convalescent COVID-19 samples.

Authors' analysis steps: Estimates of nucleated cell counts were drawn from the amplification of reference gene primers. Profiled with immunoSEQ multiplex PCR; TCRdb holds only in-frame clones, not every one. V and J calls and clone size are copied from that table; D and trimming were computed from the DNA. The data contain around 94,000 clones, about nine tenths of them seen just once; the ten biggest clones take up about 5.7%. V was pared by 1 base and J by 6 bases, with 3 bases of the junction left unmatched. This CDR3 is built from 15 residues. Germline CDR1 LGHDT, CDR2 YNNKEL (reference sequence).

The sequence came from a woman aged 50 to 60 with COVID-19, enrolled during active disease. This chain uses TRBV3-1 (or the pseudogene TRBV3-2) with TRBJ2-2, with 9 bases aligning to TRBD2. The sample comprised peripheral blood. This CDR3 reads CASSQAAGGPGELFF. The CDR3, as DNA: TGTGCCAGCAGCCAAGCAGCGGGGGGACCCGGGGAGCTGTTTTTT.